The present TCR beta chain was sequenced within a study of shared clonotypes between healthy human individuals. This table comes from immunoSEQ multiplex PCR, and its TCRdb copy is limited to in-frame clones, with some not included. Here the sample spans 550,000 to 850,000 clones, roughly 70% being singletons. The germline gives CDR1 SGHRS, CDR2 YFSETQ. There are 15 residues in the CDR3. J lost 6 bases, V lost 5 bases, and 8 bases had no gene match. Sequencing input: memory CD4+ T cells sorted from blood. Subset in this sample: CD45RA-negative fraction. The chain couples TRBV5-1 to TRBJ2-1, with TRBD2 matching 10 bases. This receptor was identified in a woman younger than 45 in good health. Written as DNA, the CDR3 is TGCGCCAGCAGATTAATAGCGGGAGGAGGCAATGAGCAGTTCTTC. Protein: CASRLIAGGGNEQFF. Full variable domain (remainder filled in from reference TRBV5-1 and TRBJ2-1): KAGVTQTPRYLIKTRGQQVTLSCSPISGHRSVSWYQQTPGQGLQFLFEYFSETQRNKGNFPGRFSGRQFSNSRSEMNVSTLELGDSALYLCASRLIAGGGNEQFFGPGTRLTVL.